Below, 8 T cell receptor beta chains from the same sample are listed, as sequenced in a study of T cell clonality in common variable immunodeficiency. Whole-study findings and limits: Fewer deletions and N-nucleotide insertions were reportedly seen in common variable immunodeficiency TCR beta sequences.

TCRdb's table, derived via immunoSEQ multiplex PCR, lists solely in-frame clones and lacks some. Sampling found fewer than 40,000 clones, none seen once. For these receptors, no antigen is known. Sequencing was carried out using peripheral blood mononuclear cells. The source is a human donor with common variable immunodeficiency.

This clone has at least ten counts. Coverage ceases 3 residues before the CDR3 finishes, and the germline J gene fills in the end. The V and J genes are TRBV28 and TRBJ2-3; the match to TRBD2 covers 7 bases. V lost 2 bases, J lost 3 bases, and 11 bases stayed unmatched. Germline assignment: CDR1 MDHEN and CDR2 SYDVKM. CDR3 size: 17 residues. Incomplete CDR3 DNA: TGTGCCAGCAGTTTAAGGGGCCCTCTAGCGGCGACAGATACG. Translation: CASSLRGPLAATDT. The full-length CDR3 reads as CASSLRGPLAATDTQYF.

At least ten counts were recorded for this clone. CDR3 amino acids: CASSLVQTDTQYF. The CDR3 bases that were read are TGTGCCAGCAGCTTAGTGCAGACAGATACG. V is TRBV7-9 and J is TRBJ2-3; no clear D. The observed sequence ends 3 residues before the CDR3 terminus, with the missing tail filled in from the germline J gene. Trimming left V 1 base short and J 3 bases short, with 5 bases between. Germline CDR1 is SEHNR and CDR2 is FQNEAQ (reference sequence). The CDR3 is 13 amino acids.

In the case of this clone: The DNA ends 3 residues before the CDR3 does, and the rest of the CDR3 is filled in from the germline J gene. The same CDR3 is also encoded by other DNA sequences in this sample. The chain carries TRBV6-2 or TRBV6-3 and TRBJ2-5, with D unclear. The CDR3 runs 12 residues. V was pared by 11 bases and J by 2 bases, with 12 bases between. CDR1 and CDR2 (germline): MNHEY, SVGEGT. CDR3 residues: CASAAIQETQYF. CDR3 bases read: TGTGCCTCCGCGGCCATTCAAGAGACC.

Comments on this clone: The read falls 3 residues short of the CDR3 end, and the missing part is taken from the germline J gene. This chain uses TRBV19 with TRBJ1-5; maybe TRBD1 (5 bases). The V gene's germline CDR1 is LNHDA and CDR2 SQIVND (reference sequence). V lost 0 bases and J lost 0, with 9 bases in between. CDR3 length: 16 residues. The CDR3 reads CASSIDSGGSNQPQHF. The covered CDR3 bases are TGTGCCAGTAGTATAGATAGCGGGGGTAGCAATCAGCCC.

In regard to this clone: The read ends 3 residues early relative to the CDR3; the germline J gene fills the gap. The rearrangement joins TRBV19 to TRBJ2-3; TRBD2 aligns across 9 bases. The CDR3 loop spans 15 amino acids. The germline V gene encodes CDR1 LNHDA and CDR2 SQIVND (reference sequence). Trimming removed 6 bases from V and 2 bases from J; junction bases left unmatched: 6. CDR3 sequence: CASSAGGVYTDTQYF. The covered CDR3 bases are TGTGCCAGTAGCGCGGGGGGGGTCTACACAGATACG.

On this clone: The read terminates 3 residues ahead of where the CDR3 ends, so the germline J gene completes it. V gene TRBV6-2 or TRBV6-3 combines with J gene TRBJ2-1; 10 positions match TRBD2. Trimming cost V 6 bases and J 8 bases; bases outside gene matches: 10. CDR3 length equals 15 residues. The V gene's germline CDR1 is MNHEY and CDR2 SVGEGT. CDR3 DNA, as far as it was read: TGTGCCAGCAGGTACGGAGCGGGGGGGCCCGATGAG. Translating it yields CASRYGAGGPDE. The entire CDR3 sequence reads CASRYGAGGPDEQFF.

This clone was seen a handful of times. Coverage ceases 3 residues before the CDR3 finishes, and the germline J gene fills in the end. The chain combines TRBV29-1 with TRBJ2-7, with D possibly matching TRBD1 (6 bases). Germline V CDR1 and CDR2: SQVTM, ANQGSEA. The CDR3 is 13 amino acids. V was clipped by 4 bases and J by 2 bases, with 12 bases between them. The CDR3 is CSVGTGFTYEQYF. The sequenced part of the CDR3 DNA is TGCAGCGTTGGTACAGGGTTCACCTACGAG.

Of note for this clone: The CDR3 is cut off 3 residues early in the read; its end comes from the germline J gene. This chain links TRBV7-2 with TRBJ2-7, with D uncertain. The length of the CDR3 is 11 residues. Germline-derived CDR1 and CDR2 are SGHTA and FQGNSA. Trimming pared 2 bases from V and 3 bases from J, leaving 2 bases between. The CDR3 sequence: CASSLLYEQYF. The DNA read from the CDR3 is TGTGCCAGCAGCTTACTCTACGAG.